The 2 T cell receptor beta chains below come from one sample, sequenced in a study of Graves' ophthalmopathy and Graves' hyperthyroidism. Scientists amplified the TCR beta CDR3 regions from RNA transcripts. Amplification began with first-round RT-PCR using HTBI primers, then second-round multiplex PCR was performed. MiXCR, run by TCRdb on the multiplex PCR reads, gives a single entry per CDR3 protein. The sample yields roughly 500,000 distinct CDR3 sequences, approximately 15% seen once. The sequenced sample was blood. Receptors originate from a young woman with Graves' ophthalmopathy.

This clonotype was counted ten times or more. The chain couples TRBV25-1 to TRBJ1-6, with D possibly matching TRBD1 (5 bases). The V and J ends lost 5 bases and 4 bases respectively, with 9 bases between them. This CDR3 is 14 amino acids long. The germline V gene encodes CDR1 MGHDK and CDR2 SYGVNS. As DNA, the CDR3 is TGTGCCAGCAGTTCCGAGGGGTATAATTCACCCCTCCACTTT. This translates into CASSSEGYNSPLHF.

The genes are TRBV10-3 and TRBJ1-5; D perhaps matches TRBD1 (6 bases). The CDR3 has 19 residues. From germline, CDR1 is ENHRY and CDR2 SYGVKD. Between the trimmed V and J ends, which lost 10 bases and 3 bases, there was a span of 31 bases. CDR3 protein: CATQKSGGDLFFYNQPQHF. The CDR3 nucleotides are TGTGCCACCCAGAAGTCGGGGGGCGACCTTTTTTTCTACAATCAGCCCCAGCATTTT.